The clone carrying this TCR beta chain has just one count. Its matching antigen is unknown. Germline V gene lookup returns CDR1 SQVTM and CDR2 ANQGSEA. V was cut by 3 bases and J by 10 bases, with 15 bases left in between. The CDR3 sequence is 12 residues long. Rearranged V-D-J TRB sequences were amplified with a mixed TRB-A/B primer pool. One entry per CDR3 protein, called by TCRdb with MiXCR from the multiplex PCR reads. The table has 3,500 to 4,500 distinct CDR3 sequences, about 28% seen once; the top ten hold around 6.4%. The sample originates from a study of T cell repertoires in aging, cancer and after chemotherapy. Study in general: Repeat sampling of healthy donors over several months to years showed clear clonal overlap. Overall study findings and caveats: Age-matched healthy donors had significantly more diverse, less clonal blood TCR repertoires than untreated cancer patients. Across the chemotherapy interval, each cancer cohort showed higher median generation probability, suggesting thymic rebound. Healthy donors lost TCR diversity with age mainly through richness, cancer patients through richness and evenness.

The template was genomic DNA from peripheral blood, not RNA. The sample comprised blood. The clonotype originates from a human donor in good health. The chain joins TRBV29-1 to TRBJ1-2; D unresolved. The CDR3 sequence: CSVEDGFYNYTF. For the CDR3, the DNA is TGCAGCGTTGAGGACGGATTCTATAACTACACCTTC.